These 30 T cell receptor beta chains share one sample of origin, sequenced in a study of blood T cell repertoires in COVID-19. Here immunoSEQ multiplex PCR was the method, and the copy in TCRdb shows in-frame clones only, minus some. The table has tens of thousands of clones, around four fifths seen once. The sequencing sample was made of peripheral blood. Every receptor here comes from a man between 65 and 85 years old with acute or convalescent COVID-19.

The rearrangement joins TRBV6-2 or TRBV6-3 to TRBJ1-6; TRBD1 matches 9 bases. The CDR3 length is 14 residues. Losses at the gene ends were 6 bases for V and 7 bases for J; bases not matched to a gene: 4. Germline CDR1 and CDR2: MNHEY and SVGEGT. In nucleotides, the CDR3 is TGTGCCAGCAGCCCCGACAGGGGGAATTCACCCCTCCACTTT. Translating it yields CASSPDRGNSPLHF.

V is TRBV7-8 and J is TRBJ2-2, with D unresolved. Germline loops: CDR1 SGHVS, CDR2 FQNEAQ. The CDR3 is made up of 15 amino acids. V lost 3 bases and J 4 bases, leaving 12 bases between the germline ends. This CDR3 reads CASSLRSQSTGELFF. The CDR3 nucleotides are TGTGCCAGCAGCTTGCGGTCCCAGAGCACCGGGGAGCTGTTTTTT.

This clone was observed once. V and J are TRBV5-1 and TRBJ1-2; no reliable D call. V was trimmed by 4 bases and J by 5 bases, leaving 12 bases between them. Germline values: CDR1 SGHRS, CDR2 YFSETQ. CDR3 length: 13 residues. CDR3 DNA sequence: TGCGCCAGCAGCCGGGATAGGGTGTATGGCTACACCTTC. Encoded protein: CASSRDRVYGYTF.

The V gene is TRBV7-2, the J gene TRBJ2-7; possibly TRBD1 for D (6 bases). V lost 2 bases and J lost 0, with 11 bases in between. Germline CDR1 is SGHTA and CDR2 is FQGNSA. CDR3 length: 15 amino acids. CDR3 amino acids: CASSLKTGFSYEQYF. Here the CDR3 DNA reads TGTGCCAGCAGCTTAAAGACAGGCTTCTCCTACGAGCAGTACTTC.

The V gene is TRBV4-1, the J gene TRBJ1-2; D is unresolved. From germline, CDR1 is MGHRA and CDR2 YSYEKL. V lost 1 base, J lost 2 bases, and 5 bases lay in between. The CDR3 runs 13 residues. The CDR3: CASSQAQNYGYTF. As DNA, the CDR3 is TGCGCCAGCAGCCAAGCACAGAACTATGGCTACACCTTC.

The chain joins TRBV19 to TRBJ1-5, with TRBD1 identical over 7 bases. V dropped 1 base and J dropped 9; count of bases not matched to a gene: 6. CDR1 is LNHDA and CDR2 is SQIVND in the germline V gene (reference sequence). The CDR3 sequence is 14 residues long. The CDR3 bases are TGTGCCAGTAGTATAGTAGGGGGCTGGAGGCCCCAGCATTTT. This gives the protein CASSIVGGWRPQHF.

V and J are TRBV12-5 and TRBJ2-2, with 10 bases aligning to TRBD1. The CDR3 length is 15 residues. Germline CDR1 is LGHNT and CDR2 is FRNRAP. After removal of 5 bases from V and 3 bases from J, the junction contained 3 bases not matched to a gene. CDR3 sequence (DNA): TGTGCTAGTGGTACGGGGACAGGGGACACCGGGGAGCTGTTTTTT. It yields the protein CASGTGTGDTGELFF.

This rearrangement joins TRBV27 to TRBJ1-1; D not resolved. The V end was cut by 5 bases, the J end by 2 bases, with 15 bases between. Germline CDR1 is MNHEY and CDR2 is SMNVEV (reference sequence). The CDR3 length is 15 residues. The CDR3 coding sequence is TGTGCCAGCAGTCCTTTACAGAATCCCAACACTGAAGCTTTCTTT. Translation gives CASSPLQNPNTEAFF.

The chain recombines TRBV5-1 with TRBJ2-4; TRBD1 aligns across 12 bases. With V trimmed by 4 bases and J by 7 bases, 9 bases remained unmatched. Germline V lookup: CDR1 SGHRS, CDR2 YFSETQ. This CDR3 contains 16 residues. The CDR3 coding sequence is TGCGCCAGCAGCCCGGGACAGGGGGCGATTGGGAACATTCAGTACTTC. Its protein product is CASSPGQGAIGNIQYF.

This chain connects TRBV3-1 (or the pseudogene TRBV3-2) to TRBJ2-7; 7 bases map to TRBD1. Per the germline V gene, CDR1 is LGHDT and CDR2 is YNNKEL (reference sequence). The trim removed 2 bases at V and 6 bases at J, leaving 13 bases unmatched. This CDR3 contains 16 residues. In DNA, the CDR3 is TGTGCCAGCAGCCAAAAGCAAACAGGGGATGGAGGCGAGCAGTACTTC. Its translation is CASSQKQTGDGGEQYF.

Concerning this clone itself: Additional DNA sequences in this sample encode the identical CDR3. The V and J genes are TRBV5-1 and TRBJ1-1; weak D call: TRBD1 (6 bases). Germline lookup yields CDR1 SGHRS and CDR2 YFSETQ. V was trimmed by 4 bases and J by 1 base, leaving 11 bases between them. The CDR3 has 14 amino acids. The CDR3: CASSQQGSNTEAFF. Written as DNA, the CDR3 is TGCGCCAGCAGCCAACAGGGTTCGAACACTGAAGCTTTCTTT.

The chain joins TRBV16 to TRBJ1-6, with D unclear. The germline V gene encodes CDR1 KGHSY and CDR2 FQNENV. This CDR3 region has 16 residues. Trimming left V 2 bases short and J 2 bases short, with 10 bases between. DNA for the CDR3: TGTGCCAGCAGCCAAACGAGTATCCCCTATAATTCACCCCTCCACTTT. Translating it yields CASSQTSIPYNSPLHF.

The CDR3 loop is CASSPGGTLSSGNTIYF. The CDR3 DNA sequence: TGTGCCAGCTCACCTGGCGGGACGTTGAGCTCTGGAAACACCATATATTTT. The rearrangement uses TRBV18 and TRBJ1-3; a possible D gene is TRBD1 (5 bases). CDR1 KGHSH and CDR2 LQKENI come from the germline V gene. This CDR3 is built from 17 residues. The V and J ends lost 3 bases and 0 bases respectively, with 15 bases between them.

The rearrangement joins TRBV11-2 to TRBJ2-3; possibly TRBD2 for D (5 bases). Germline CDR1 SGHAT, CDR2 FQNNGV. Between the trimmed V and J ends, which lost 2 bases and 1 base, there was a span of 13 bases. The CDR3 extends over 16 amino acids. In nucleotides, the CDR3 is TGTGCCAGCAGCTTAACTGGCCTCGGGGGCACAGATACGCAGTATTTT. Its translation is CASSLTGLGGTDTQYF.

This sequence joins TRBV5-1 and TRBJ1-1; TRBD1 matches 9 bases. Germline assignment: CDR1 SGHRS and CDR2 YFSETQ. The CDR3 has 16 residues. V was clipped by 3 bases and J by 5 bases; unmatched bases: 11. This chain's CDR3 is CASSWAGTGQGTEAFF. CDR3 nucleotides: TGCGCCAGCAGCTGGGCCGGGACAGGGCAGGGGACTGAAGCTTTCTTT.

This chain joins TRBV19 and TRBJ2-5; D is undetermined. V gave up 5 bases and J gave up 10 bases, with 11 bases separating them. This CDR3 contains 11 residues. The germline CDR1 and CDR2 sequences are LNHDA and SQIVND (reference sequence). In nucleotides, the CDR3 is TGTGCCAGTAGTTCCCACCGGGTCCAGTACTTC. It encodes CASSSHRVQYF. The whole variable domain, filled in from reference TRBV19 and TRBJ2-5, reads DGGITQSPKYLFRKEGQNVTLSCEQNLNHDAMYWYRQDPGQGLRLIYYSQIVNDFQKGDIAEGYSVSREKKESFPLTVTSAQKNPTAFYLCASSSHRVQYFGPGTRLLVL.

This chain joins TRBV6-1 and TRBJ1-1; no reliable D call. Trimming pared 3 bases from V and 8 bases from J, leaving 7 bases between. CDR3 length: 11 amino acids. Germline V gene data show CDR1 as MNHNS and CDR2 as SASEGT. The DNA of the CDR3 is TGTGCCAGCAGTGAGGCCAGGGAAGCTTTCTTT. Its protein is CASSEAREAFF.

The V call is TRBV7-9, the J call TRBJ1-1, with 11 bases identical to TRBD1. V trimming: 5 bases; J trimming: 4 bases; junction bases outside the gene matches: 9. Germline loops: CDR1 SEHNR, CDR2 FQNEAQ (reference sequence). This CDR3 region has 16 residues. CDR3 sequence reads: CASSTLGQGAVTEAFF. CDR3 DNA: TGTGCCAGCAGCACCCTCGGACAGGGGGCGGTCACTGAAGCTTTCTTT.

This clone appeared once. The chain carries TRBV5-1 and TRBJ2-2; D is uncertain. The CDR3 has 15 residues. Germline V gene sequence: CDR1 SGHRS, CDR2 YFSETQ. V shed 2 bases and J shed 0 bases, with 8 bases lying between them. The DNA for the CDR3 is TGCGCCAGCAGCTTAGGTAGCACGAACACCGGGGAGCTGTTTTTT. Residues: CASSLGSTNTGELFF.

The chain joins TRBV9 to TRBJ2-1; 7 positions agree with TRBD2. V lost 6 bases and J lost 6; bases outside the gene matches: 18. This CDR3 is 17 amino acids long. Germline CDR1 and CDR2: SGDLS and YYNGEE. The CDR3 region is CASTSGAWRAGGNEQFF. The CDR3 region has the DNA TGTGCCAGCACCAGCGGGGCCTGGCGGGCCGGGGGCAATGAGCAGTTCTTC.

This chain uses TRBV7-3 with TRBJ2-1; 9 positions agree with TRBD1. Germline CDR1 and CDR2: SGHTA and FQGTGA. This CDR3 has 16 residues. Trimming cost V 2 bases and J 10 bases; bases outside gene matches: 12. CDR3 region: CASSLLGGQGYWEQFF. Written as DNA, the CDR3 is TGTGCCAGCAGCTTATTAGGAGGACAGGGGTATTGGGAGCAGTTCTTC.

For the CDR3, the DNA is TGTGCCAGCAGCTTGGGGCCCCAGCGGGGCCAAGAGACCCAGTACTTC. It codes for CASSLGPQRGQETQYF. J is TRBJ2-5 and V is TRBV5-6; 7 bases line up with TRBD2. After removal of 0 bases from V and 1 base from J, the junction contained 6 bases not matched to a gene. The CDR3 consists of 16 residues. Per the germline V gene, CDR1 is SGHDT and CDR2 is YYEEEE.

The chain employs TRBV5-6 and TRBJ2-3; D gene uncertain. The V gene's germline CDR1 is SGHDT and CDR2 YYEEEE. There are 12 residues in the CDR3. Trimming stripped 1 base from V and 5 bases from J, with 5 bases between. CDR3 sequence: CASSLRVDTQYF. In DNA form, the CDR3 reads TGTGCCAGCAGCTTGCGGGTAGATACGCAGTATTTT.

The chain recombines TRBV11-2 with TRBJ2-1, with D possibly matching TRBD2 (7 bases). This CDR3 is 16 amino acids long. The V gene lost 4 bases and the J gene lost 2 bases, with 15 bases spanning the gap. The germline CDR1 and CDR2 sequences are SGHAT and FQNNGV. CDR3 sequence (DNA): TGTGCCAGCAGCTCCCTGAGGGGGGGTCCCTACAATGAGCAGTTCTTC. Residues: CASSSLRGGPYNEQFF.

The rearrangement links TRBV5-1 to TRBJ2-2, with TRBD1 matching 11 bases. The junction had 6 bases not matched to a gene; V was cut back by 2 bases and J by 0 bases. Per germline, CDR1 SGHRS and CDR2 YFSETQ. The CDR3 is 18 amino acids. CDR3 nucleotides: TGCGCCAGCAGCTTCAAACCGGGACAGGGGGCGAACACCGGGGAGCTGTTTTTT. It codes for CASSFKPGQGANTGELFF.

This chain connects TRBV5-1 to TRBJ1-6, with TRBD1 as a possible D gene (5 bases). Trimming stripped 5 bases from V and 3 bases from J, with 18 bases between. The CDR3 contains 17 residues. CDR1 is SGHRS, CDR2 YFSETQ, per germline. The CDR3: CASSPGTASVYNSPLHF. The CDR3 region has the DNA TGCGCCAGCAGTCCCGGGACCGCTAGCGTCTATAATTCACCCCTCCACTTT.

The V call is TRBV2, the J call TRBJ1-5, with TRBD1 identical over 9 bases. Germline assignment: CDR1 SNHLY and CDR2 FYNNEI. Losses at the gene ends were 8 bases for V and 4 bases for J; bases not matched to a gene: 9. CDR3 length: 15 residues. The DNA for the CDR3 is TGTGCCAGCCGTACACAGGGGGCAGGTAATCAGCCCCAGCATTTT. It translates to CASRTQGAGNQPQHF.

The rearrangement uses TRBV7-6 and TRBJ2-1; D is undetermined. The CDR3 spans 15 residues. Germline lookup yields CDR1 SGHVS and CDR2 FNYEAQ. Trimming removed 1 base from V and 4 bases from J, with 11 bases in between. This CDR3 reads CASSLEQWSYNEQFF. The CDR3 DNA follows: TGTGCCAGCAGCTTAGAACAGTGGTCTTACAATGAGCAGTTCTTC. Full variable domain (missing parts from reference TRBV7-6 and TRBJ2-1): GAGVSQSPRYKVTKRGQDVALRCDPISGHVSLYWYRQALGQGPEFLTYFNYEAQQDKSGLPNDRFSAERPEGSISTLTIQRTEQRDSAMYRCASSLEQWSYNEQFFGPGTRLTVL.

The rearrangement joins TRBV5-1 to TRBJ2-7; 9 bases agree with TRBD1. The CDR3 runs to 15 residues. The V segment lost 1 base and the J segment 7 bases; nucleotides outside the gene matches: 9. Germline V gene lookup returns CDR1 SGHRS and CDR2 YFSETQ. CDR3 sequence (DNA): TGCGCCAGCAGCTTGTCCACAGGGGGCACGGGGGAGCAGTACTTC. Residues: CASSLSTGGTGEQYF.

The rearrangement links TRBV5-1 to TRBJ2-3, with 11 bases lining up with TRBD2. Per the germline V gene, CDR1 is SGHRS and CDR2 is YFSETQ. The length of the CDR3 is 15 residues. Trimming removed 7 bases from V and 1 base from J; junction bases left unmatched: 5. CDR3 sequence reads: CASGYSGGGTDTQYF. CDR3 nucleotides: TGCGCCAGCGGCTATAGCGGGGGGGGCACAGATACGCAGTATTTT.